This TCR beta chain was sequenced in a study of regulatory and conventional T cells in RAG deficiency. Whole-study results and caveats: Shorter CDR3s in all patient subsets; >75% Treg-Tconv overlap in Omenn. Other subsets showed 9.5 to 10-fold reductions, but Treg unique TCR beta sequences fell roughly 90-fold in these patients.

J gave up 6 bases and V 4 bases, and 5 bases lay outside the gene matches. The CDR3 runs 17 residues. The germline CDR1 and CDR2 sequences are SNHLY and FYNNEI. As concerns this clone: Its antigen remains unknown.

The data were produced by immunoSEQ multiplex PCR, yet TCRdb's version contains in-frame clones alone and is incomplete. The data show fewer than 35,000 clones, 90% seen once. The sample also formed part of further work on regulatory T cells. Per that paper: Amplification used 52 TRBV primers and 13 TRBJ primers.

The source of this sequence is a human donor in good health. This chain joins TRBV2 and TRBJ2-2; 16 bases line up with TRBD2. The sequenced material came from CD8+ T cells sorted from blood. The CDR3 sequence: CASSGFGTSGRAGELFF. The CDR3 DNA follows: TGTGCCAGCAGTGGATTTGGGACTAGCGGGAGGGCCGGGGAGCTGTTTTTT.